Listed below are T cell receptor beta chains from one sample, sequenced in a study of cytomegalovirus exposure and HLA in healthy donors. Repertoires were generated with immunoSEQ multiplex PCR, while TCRdb's copy carries only in-frame clones and drops some. This table holds about 140,000 clones, 73% found once. Sequences were obtained from PBMCs. The receptor source for this set is a human donor in good health. Both conserved end residues are part of each CDR3. Fields, in order: CDR3 protein, CDR3 DNA, V gene, clone size, J gene, D gene. The D gene is left open where the match is weak. Clone size, where shown, is once, few, many, or a class for clones that have expanded.

cdr3_aa: CASRQTSGRTDTQYF
cdr3_nt: TGCGCCAGCAGACAGACTAGCGGGCGCACAGATACGCAGTATTTT
v_call: TRBV5-1
clone_size: -
j_call: TRBJ2-3
d_call: TRBD2

cdr3_aa: CASSVGGIDYEQYF
cdr3_nt: TGTGCCAGCAGTGTTGGAGGGATAGACTACGAGCAGTACTTC
v_call: TRBV2
clone_size: -
j_call: TRBJ2-7
d_call: -

cdr3_aa: CASSPTQGRANYGYTF
cdr3_nt: TGTGCCAGCAGCCCAACCCAGGGGCGAGCTAACTATGGCTACACCTTC
v_call: TRBV7-9
clone_size: -
j_call: TRBJ1-2
d_call: -

cdr3_aa: CSNCPPHSGGARGTDTQYF
cdr3_nt: TGCAGCAACTGCCCTCCTCATAGCGGGGGGGCTCGGGGCACAGATACGCAGTATTTT
v_call: TRBV29-1
clone_size: -
j_call: TRBJ2-3
d_call: TRBD2

cdr3_aa: CASSTSGSTDTQYF
cdr3_nt: TGTGCCAGCTCGACTAGCGGGAGCACAGATACGCAGTATTTT
v_call: TRBV10-3
clone_size: few
j_call: TRBJ2-3
d_call: TRBD2

cdr3_aa: CASSLGQGAIYEQYF
cdr3_nt: TGCGCCAGCAGCCTGGGACAGGGGGCAATATACGAGCAGTACTTC
v_call: TRBV5-1
clone_size: -
j_call: TRBJ2-7
d_call: TRBD1

cdr3_aa: CASSDDTRELTSTDTQYF
cdr3_nt: TGTGCCAGCAGTGATGATACACGGGAGCTTACTAGCACAGATACGCAGTATTTT
v_call: TRBV2
clone_size: -
j_call: TRBJ2-3
d_call: -

cdr3_aa: CASAGTGSSSYEQYF
cdr3_nt: TGTGCCAGCGCCGGGACAGGGTCGAGCTCCTACGAGCAGTACTTC
v_call: TRBV7-9
clone_size: -
j_call: TRBJ2-7
d_call: TRBD1

cdr3_aa: CSAKTGYGYTF
cdr3_nt: TGCAGTGCTAAAACAGGCTATGGCTACACCTTC
v_call: TRBV20-1
clone_size: once
j_call: TRBJ1-2
d_call: -

cdr3_aa: CASSNTPGEDYEQYF
cdr3_nt: TGTGCCAGCAGCAACACACCCGGGGAAGACTACGAGCAGTACTTC
v_call: TRBV11-3
clone_size: few
j_call: TRBJ2-7
d_call: -

cdr3_aa: CASSSQWRADNEQFF
cdr3_nt: TGCGCCAGCAGCTCGCAGTGGCGGGCCGACAATGAGCAGTTCTTC
v_call: TRBV5-1
clone_size: -
j_call: TRBJ2-1
d_call: -

cdr3_aa: CSVLPGTSYEQYF
cdr3_nt: TGCAGCGTCCTCCCCGGGACTAGCTACGAGCAGTACTTC
v_call: TRBV29-1
clone_size: -
j_call: TRBJ2-7
d_call: TRBD2

cdr3_aa: CAISEDFQGTEAFF
cdr3_nt: TGTGCCATCAGTGAGGACTTCCAGGGGACTGAAGCTTTCTTT
v_call: TRBV10-3
clone_size: once
j_call: TRBJ1-1
d_call: -

cdr3_aa: CASSLPRGGKEFF
cdr3_nt: TGTGCCAGCAGTCTTCCCCGGGGAGGGAAGGAGTTCTTC
v_call: TRBV28
clone_size: -
j_call: TRBJ2-1
d_call: TRBD2

cdr3_aa: CASSPREGEGNEQFF
cdr3_nt: TGTGCCAGCAGCCCTCGTGAAGGCGAGGGCAATGAGCAGTTCTTC
v_call: TRBV9
clone_size: -
j_call: TRBJ2-1
d_call: -

cdr3_aa: CASSLEGQGAYEQYF
cdr3_nt: TGTGCCAGCAGCTTAGAGGGACAGGGAGCCTACGAGCAGTACTTC
v_call: TRBV7-6
clone_size: -
j_call: TRBJ2-7
d_call: TRBD1

cdr3_aa: CASSEDRVNEQFF
cdr3_nt: TGTGCCAGCAGTGAAGACAGGGTCAATGAGCAGTTCTTC
v_call: TRBV6-1
clone_size: -
j_call: TRBJ2-1
d_call: -

cdr3_aa: CASSLVQGNEKLFF
cdr3_nt: TGTGCCAGCAGCTTAGTACAGGGGAATGAAAAACTGTTTTTT
v_call: TRBV7-9
clone_size: -
j_call: TRBJ1-4
d_call: TRBD1

cdr3_aa: CASSFQGAYGYTF
cdr3_nt: TGTGCCAGCAGTTTTCAGGGGGCGTATGGCTACACCTTC
v_call: TRBV27
clone_size: -
j_call: TRBJ1-2
d_call: TRBD1

cdr3_aa: CASSPTASGGAETQYF
cdr3_nt: TGTGCCAGCAGCCCTACTGCTAGCGGGGGGGCTGAGACCCAGTACTTC
v_call: TRBV7-3
clone_size: -
j_call: TRBJ2-5
d_call: TRBD2

cdr3_aa: CASRRQRSNYGYTF
cdr3_nt: TGTGCCAGCAGACGACAGCGATCTAACTATGGCTACACCTTC
v_call: TRBV6-5
clone_size: -
j_call: TRBJ1-2
d_call: -

cdr3_aa: CASSSRQISGNTIYF
cdr3_nt: TGTGCCAGCAGCTCCAGACAGATCTCTGGAAACACCATATATTTT
v_call: TRBV11-1
clone_size: -
j_call: TRBJ1-3
d_call: -

cdr3_aa: CASSPGHQINSPLHF
cdr3_nt: TGCGCCAGCAGTCCGGGACACCAGATCAATTCACCCCTCCACTTT
v_call: TRBV5-1
clone_size: -
j_call: TRBJ1-6
d_call: -

cdr3_aa: CASSESNSETQYF
cdr3_nt: TGTGCCAGCAGTGAGTCGAACTCGGAGACCCAGTACTTC
v_call: TRBV2
clone_size: -
j_call: TRBJ2-5
d_call: -

cdr3_aa: CASSLWGDATGELFF
cdr3_nt: TGCGCCAGCAGCTTGTGGGGGGACGCGACCGGGGAGCTGTTTTTT
v_call: TRBV5-1
clone_size: few
j_call: TRBJ2-2
d_call: -

cdr3_aa: CASSVHLSGGGFTDTQYF
cdr3_nt: TGTGCCAGCAGTGTACACCTTAGCGGGGGAGGGTTCACAGATACGCAGTATTTT
v_call: TRBV2
clone_size: -
j_call: TRBJ2-3
d_call: TRBD2

cdr3_aa: CAISSSSGGAPGTGELFF
cdr3_nt: TGTGCCATCAGCTCTAGTAGCGGGGGGGCTCCGGGCACCGGGGAGCTGTTTTTT
v_call: TRBV10-3
clone_size: few
j_call: TRBJ2-2
d_call: TRBD2

cdr3_aa: CASSLRGGLTDTQYF
cdr3_nt: TGTGCCAGCAGCTTGCGGGGGGGCCTCACAGATACGCAGTATTTT
v_call: TRBV11-2
clone_size: -
j_call: TRBJ2-3
d_call: TRBD2

cdr3_aa: CSATGLGYTF
cdr3_nt: TGCAGTGCTACAGGGTTGGGCTACACCTTC
v_call: TRBV20-1
clone_size: -
j_call: TRBJ1-2
d_call: -

cdr3_aa: CASSYFGGREQYF
cdr3_nt: TGTGCCAGCAGTTACTTCGGAGGGAGGGAGCAGTACTTC
v_call: TRBV6-5
clone_size: -
j_call: TRBJ2-7
d_call: -

cdr3_aa: CASSLRTVSEAFF
cdr3_nt: TGTGCCAGCAGCTTGAGGACTGTCAGTGAAGCTTTCTTT
v_call: TRBV5-4
clone_size: -
j_call: TRBJ1-1
d_call: -

cdr3_aa: CASSQVGWGANEKLFF
cdr3_nt: TGTGCCAGCAGCCAAGTGGGTTGGGGAGCTAATGAAAAACTGTTTTTT
v_call: TRBV14
clone_size: -
j_call: TRBJ1-4
d_call: -

cdr3_aa: CASSQIRREIEAFF
cdr3_nt: TGCGCCAGCAGCCAGATCAGAAGGGAGATTGAAGCTTTCTTT
v_call: TRBV5-1
clone_size: few
j_call: TRBJ1-1
d_call: -

cdr3_aa: CAISESGGTTKETQYF
cdr3_nt: TGTGCCATCAGTGAGTCGGGCGGGACTACCAAAGAGACCCAGTACTTC
v_call: TRBV10-3
clone_size: -
j_call: TRBJ2-5
d_call: TRBD2

cdr3_aa: CASSVLSDPYEQYF
cdr3_nt: TGTGCCAGCAGCGTGTTATCAGATCCCTACGAGCAGTACTTC
v_call: TRBV5-4
clone_size: few
j_call: TRBJ2-7
d_call: -

cdr3_aa: CASSLGLVYEQYF
cdr3_nt: TGTGCCAGCAGCTTGGGACTAGTGTACGAGCAGTACTTC
v_call: TRBV5-4
clone_size: -
j_call: TRBJ2-7
d_call: -

cdr3_aa: CASSQGTLQPQHF
cdr3_nt: TGCGCCAGCAGCCAGGGGACACTTCAGCCCCAGCATTTT
v_call: TRBV4-1
clone_size: -
j_call: TRBJ1-5
d_call: -

cdr3_aa: CASSSQGLAGVETQYF
cdr3_nt: TGCGCCAGCAGCTCTCAAGGACTAGCGGGAGTGGAGACCCAGTACTTC
v_call: TRBV5-1
clone_size: -
j_call: TRBJ2-5
d_call: TRBD2

cdr3_aa: CASSGGAEETQYF
cdr3_nt: TGTGCCAGCAGCGGAGGGGCGGAAGAGACCCAGTACTTC
v_call: TRBV7-6
clone_size: -
j_call: TRBJ2-5
d_call: -

cdr3_aa: CASSFRDSTGELFF
cdr3_nt: TGTGCCAGCAGTTTTAGGGACAGCACCGGGGAGCTGTTTTTT
v_call: TRBV27
clone_size: -
j_call: TRBJ2-2
d_call: TRBD1

cdr3_aa: CAWSAQVGGYTF
cdr3_nt: TGTGCCTGGAGTGCGCAGGTCGGTGGCTACACCTTC
v_call: TRBV30
clone_size: -
j_call: TRBJ1-2
d_call: -

cdr3_aa: CSVVRQGGNTEAFF
cdr3_nt: TGCAGCGTTGTAAGACAGGGCGGGAACACTGAAGCTTTCTTT
v_call: TRBV29-1
clone_size: few
j_call: TRBJ1-1
d_call: TRBD1

cdr3_aa: CASSQDSYNQPQHF
cdr3_nt: TGTGCCAGTAGCCAAGACAGTTACAATCAGCCCCAGCATTTT
v_call: TRBV19
clone_size: -
j_call: TRBJ1-5
d_call: -

cdr3_aa: CASSDWTGKSSYNSPLHF
cdr3_nt: TGTGCCAGCAGTGATTGGACAGGCAAGAGCTCCTATAATTCACCCCTCCACTTT
v_call: TRBV25-1
clone_size: -
j_call: TRBJ1-6
d_call: TRBD1

cdr3_aa: CASSRAGGRGGEQYF
cdr3_nt: TGTGCCAGCAGCCGGGCCGGGGGGAGAGGGGGCGAGCAGTACTTC
v_call: TRBV11-3
clone_size: -
j_call: TRBJ2-7
d_call: -

cdr3_aa: CASSHLGQGTYEQYF
cdr3_nt: TGTGCCAGTAGCCACCTCGGACAGGGTACTTACGAGCAGTACTTC
v_call: TRBV19
clone_size: few
j_call: TRBJ2-7
d_call: TRBD1

cdr3_aa: CASSLTLNTEAFF
cdr3_nt: TGTGCCAGCAGTTTAACACTGAACACTGAAGCTTTCTTT
v_call: TRBV2
clone_size: -
j_call: TRBJ1-1
d_call: -

cdr3_aa: CASSPRGNQPQHF
cdr3_nt: TGTGCCAGCAGCCCCCGGGGGAATCAGCCCCAGCATTTT
v_call: TRBV5-6
clone_size: -
j_call: TRBJ1-5
d_call: -

cdr3_aa: CASSGRQGPNYGYTF
cdr3_nt: TGTGCCAGCAGCGGACGACAGGGCCCAAACTATGGCTACACCTTC
v_call: TRBV9
clone_size: -
j_call: TRBJ1-2
d_call: TRBD1

cdr3_aa: CASNRGLRETQYF
cdr3_nt: TGTGCCAGCAACCGGGGACTGAGGGAGACCCAGTACTTC
v_call: TRBV2
clone_size: -
j_call: TRBJ2-5
d_call: -

cdr3_aa: CASSYPRQLKGSPLHF
cdr3_nt: TGTGCCAGCAGTTACCCCCGACAGCTAAAGGGTTCACCCCTCCACTTT
v_call: TRBV6-6
clone_size: -
j_call: TRBJ1-6
d_call: -

cdr3_aa: CASSLSGTGPYGYTF
cdr3_nt: TGTGCCAGCAGTTTATCGGGGACAGGGCCGTATGGCTACACCTTC
v_call: TRBV27
clone_size: -
j_call: TRBJ1-2
d_call: TRBD1

cdr3_aa: CASSPEGTGLYEQYF
cdr3_nt: TGCGCCAGCAGCCCGGAAGGGACAGGGCTGTACGAGCAGTACTTC
v_call: TRBV4-1
clone_size: once
j_call: TRBJ2-7
d_call: TRBD1

cdr3_aa: CASSFGQQKETQYF
cdr3_nt: TGCGCCAGCAGCTTTGGACAGCAAAAAGAGACCCAGTACTTC
v_call: TRBV5-1
clone_size: -
j_call: TRBJ2-5
d_call: -